This T cell receptor beta chain was sequenced in a study of T cell repertoires in aging, cancer and after chemotherapy. The V gene's germline CDR1 is GTSNPN and CDR2 SVGIG (reference sequence). The CDR3 runs 17 residues. Trimming pared 3 bases from V and 0 bases from J, leaving 17 bases between. TRB rearrangements spanning V, D and J were amplified using mixed TRB-A/B primers. TCRdb ran MiXCR on the multiplex PCR reads and lists one entry per CDR3 protein. The profile shows fewer than 6,500 distinct CDR3 sequences, approximately 25% of them singletons. Peripheral blood genomic DNA, not sorted cells or RNA, was the template. Study findings and constraints: Immunological memory after chemotherapy cannot be judged from the repertoire data. Compared with age-matched healthy donors, untreated hematological or solid cancer patients showed higher blood TCR clonality.

Notes on this clonotype: What it binds is unknown.

Sequenced material: blood. The rearrangement uses TRBV30 and TRBJ2-2, with D possibly TRBD2 on 5 matching bases. The sequence derives from a human donor in good health. CDR3 sequence reads: CAWSLREGFANTGELFF. For the CDR3, the DNA is TGTGCCTGGAGCTTACGAGAGGGTTTCGCGAACACCGGGGAGCTGTTTTTT.